The rows below give T cell receptor beta chains drawn from one sample of a study of beta chain features in type 1 diabetes. Sequencing was performed with immunoSEQ multiplex PCR; in TCRdb, only in-frame clones are kept and a portion is missing. The sample contains 50,000 to 65,000 clones, roughly 40% of which appear only once. Sample: Tregs from blood. The receptors come from a man aged 25 to 45 with type 1 diabetes. CDR3s include the opening cysteine and the closing phenylalanine or tryptophan. D genes are given only for firm matches. The listing skips clone size in some rows; elsewhere it reads once, few, many or a size class.

d_gene	v_gene	j_gene	abundance	CDR3aa	CDR3nt
-	TRBV18	TRBJ2-7	-	CASSPGSWGPYEQYF	TGTGCCAGCTCACCGGGCTCTTGGGGCCCCTACGAGCAGTACTTC
TRBD1	TRBV6-5	TRBJ2-1	-	CASSVQGANNEQFF	TGTGCCAGCAGTGTACAGGGGGCGAACAATGAGCAGTTCTTC
-	TRBV5-1	TRBJ2-5	few	CASSPSGSAIAETQYF	TGCGCCAGCAGCCCATCCGGGTCGGCGATCGCGGAGACCCAGTACTTC
TRBD2	TRBV30	TRBJ2-3	few	CAWSKGLAGSGDTQYF	TGTGCCTGGAGTAAGGGACTAGCGGGATCGGGAGATACGCAGTATTTT
TRBD1	TRBV7-2	TRBJ1-1	few	CASSRQGGTMNTEAFF	TGTGCCAGCAGCCGACAGGGGGGCACTATGAACACTGAAGCTTTCTTT
TRBD2	TRBV6-6	TRBJ2-1	-	CASSYLAGALYNEQFF	TGTGCCAGCAGTTACCTAGCGGGAGCCCTCTACAATGAGCAGTTCTTC
-	TRBV5-1	TRBJ2-3	-	CASSAGQYASTDTQYF	TGCGCCAGCAGCGCGGGACAGTACGCGAGCACAGATACGCAGTATTTT
-	TRBV20-1	TRBJ2-7	-	CSGRGSGEQYF	TGCAGTGGGAGGGGTTCGGGCGAGCAGTACTTC
TRBD2	TRBV5-1	TRBJ2-5	once	CASSLDGRAQETQYF	TGCGCCAGCAGCTTGGACGGGAGGGCCCAAGAGACCCAGTACTTC
-	TRBV28	TRBJ2-1	once	CASRKGVAYNEQFF	TGTGCCAGTCGGAAGGGAGTCGCCTACAATGAGCAGTTCTTC
TRBD1	TRBV18	TRBJ2-7	-	CASSAGTGIYEQYF	TGTGCCAGCTCTGCCGGGACAGGAATTTACGAGCAGTACTTC
TRBD1	TRBV27	TRBJ1-2	few	CASSLQGDYGYTF	TGTGCCAGCAGTTTACAGGGGGACTATGGCTACACCTTC
TRBD2	TRBV29-1	TRBJ2-1	-	CSARTSGVLLYEQFF	TGCAGCGCCCGAACTAGCGGGGTCCTTCTCTATGAGCAGTTCTTC
-	TRBV9	TRBJ2-1	-	CASSVATGEYNEQFF	TGTGCCAGCAGCGTAGCTACGGGGGAATACAATGAGCAGTTCTTC
TRBD2	TRBV27	TRBJ2-1	-	CASSLSPLAVLGNEQFF	TGTGCCAGCAGTTTATCACCACTAGCGGTCCTCGGGAATGAGCAGTTCTTC
-	TRBV23-1	TRBJ1-1	few	CASSQDPGEGVNTEAFF	TGCGCCAGCAGTCAGGATCCGGGGGAAGGAGTGAACACTGAAGCTTTCTTT
-	TRBV28	TRBJ2-5	-	CASSGLPQETQYF	TGTGCCAGCAGCGGACTGCCCCAAGAGACCCAGTACTTC
-	TRBV18	TRBJ2-2	-	CASSPRGTGELFF	TGTGCCAGCTCACCAAGGGGGACCGGGGAGCTGTTTTTT
TRBD1	TRBV5-4	TRBJ2-7	-	CASRKSGTGDYEQYF	TGTGCCAGCCGAAAATCCGGGACAGGGGACTACGAGCAGTACTTC
TRBD2	TRBV7-9	TRBJ2-1	-	CASSLRGRYNEQFF	TGTGCCAGCAGCTTACGCGGGAGGTACAATGAGCAGTTCTTC
-	TRBV5-6	TRBJ1-3	-	CASSTGSAGNTIYF	TGTGCCAGCAGTACAGGGTCCGCTGGAAACACCATATATTTT
-	TRBV11-2	TRBJ2-7	-	CASSLSGFAYEQYF	TGTGCCAGCAGCCTTAGCGGATTTGCCTACGAGCAGTACTTC
-	TRBV5-4	TRBJ2-7	-	CASSLASGRSVYEQYF	TGTGCCAGCAGCTTGGCATCAGGGAGGTCGGTGTACGAGCAGTACTTC
-	TRBV9	TRBJ2-7	few	CASSPRDSYEQYF	TGTGCCAGCAGCCCGCGGGATTCCTACGAGCAGTACTTC
TRBD2	TRBV9	TRBJ2-2	few	CASSVGPSGGTGELFF	TGTGCCAGCAGCGTAGGACCTAGCGGGGGTACCGGGGAGCTGTTTTTT
TRBD1	TRBV19	TRBJ2-7	few	CASSTGQGGYEQYF	TGTGCCAGTAGTACCGGACAGGGAGGATACGAGCAGTACTTC